These 32 T cell receptor beta chains were all obtained from the same sample, sequenced in a study of T cells in Graves' hyperthyroidism and ophthalmopathy (dated by TCRdb to between 2018 and 2021). Library generation was performed with multiplex PCR. Sequencing relied on an Illumina HiSeq 2000. The TCR beta CDR3 regions were amplified from RNA transcripts. The TCR CDR3 was subjected to a first round of RT-PCR using the HTBI primer set and the Qiagen OneStep RT-PCR kit. TCRdb trimmed the raw reads at Q25, called clones with MiXCR and kept productive beta chains. Each CDR3 protein appears once, grouped with its most common genes and DNA. This sample holds about 380,000 distinct CDR3 sequences; roughly 18% were observed only once. The leading ten clones occupy about 38% of the sample. Sequenced: blood. Receptors originate from a man aged 18 to 30 with Graves' ophthalmopathy.

There are many counts of this clonotype. The gene calls are TRBV6-2 or TRBV6-3 and TRBJ1-2, with 7 bases matching TRBD1. CDR3 length: 14 residues. Germline CDR1 reads MNHEY; CDR2 reads SVGEGT. The trim removed 8 bases at V and 4 bases at J, leaving 10 bases unmatched. For the CDR3, the DNA is TGTGCCAGCCAAAGGGACAGCGACTTCTATGGCTACACCTTC. This translates into CASQRDSDFYGYTF.

This clonotype was recorded many times. The genes are TRBV18 and TRBJ2-7; D may be TRBD2 (7 bases). This CDR3 comprises 15 residues. V was shortened by 2 bases and J by 1 base, with 12 bases between the two germline ends. The germline V gene has CDR1 KGHSH and CDR2 LQKENI. The CDR3 reads CASSPVQGLSYEQYF. In DNA, the CDR3 is TGTGCCAGCTCACCAGTACAGGGACTATCCTACGAGCAGTACTTC.

This clonotype has a count of ten or more. The V call is TRBV7-9, the J call TRBJ2-5, with TRBD1 identical over 9 bases. CDR3 length: 15 residues. V was clipped by 2 bases and J by 5 bases; unmatched bases: 6. CDR1 SEHNR and CDR2 FQNEAQ come from the germline V gene (reference sequence). Here the CDR3 reads CASSLQTGGYETQYF. In DNA form, the CDR3 reads TGTGCCAGCAGCTTACAAACAGGGGGCTATGAGACCCAGTACTTC.

This clonotype has only a few counts. CDR3 nucleotide sequence: TGCAGCGTTGAAATCAGGGTAGGGGTTGGCTACACCTTC. It yields the protein CSVEIRVGVGYTF. The chain carries TRBV29-1 and TRBJ1-2; weak D call: TRBD1 (5 bases). The CDR3 contains 13 residues. Trimming left V 2 bases short and J 7 bases short, with 14 bases between. Germline lookup yields CDR1 SQVTM and CDR2 ANQGSEA.

This clonotype was seen ten or more times. The chain combines TRBV2 with TRBJ2-3; D ambiguous. Germline V gene data show CDR1 as SNHLY and CDR2 as FYNNEI. Trimming pared 5 bases from V and 1 base from J, leaving 7 bases between. The CDR3 runs to 13 residues. CDR3 DNA sequence: TGTGCCAGCAGTTCCCGAGGCACAGATACGCAGTATTTT. Its translation is CASSSRGTDTQYF.

This clonotype has at least ten counts. The chain recombines TRBV7-3 with TRBJ2-1, with 11 bases lining up with TRBD1. V lost 2 bases to trimming and J lost 10 bases; unmatched junction nucleotides: 13. Looked up from germline, CDR1 is SGHTA and CDR2 is FQGTGA. The CDR3 contains 17 residues. The CDR3 DNA reads TGTGCCAGCAGCTTAGGCGCAGGGACAGGGGGGGCAAGCGAGCAGTTCTTC. This sequence encodes CASSLGAGTGGASEQFF.

This clonotype occurred a few times. The chain employs TRBV6-1 and TRBJ2-2; 10 nucleotides agree with TRBD1. The germline V gene encodes CDR1 MNHNS and CDR2 SASEGT. CDR3 length: 14 amino acids. J gave up 5 bases and V 8 bases, and 5 bases lay outside the gene matches. CDR3 in amino acids: CASRGQGLTGELFF. CDR3 sequence (DNA): TGTGCCAGCCGGGGACAGGGGCTTACCGGGGAGCTGTTTTTT.

The genes are TRBV7-9 and TRBJ1-5; 9 nucleotides line up with TRBD1. Germline V gene sequence: CDR1 SEHNR, CDR2 FQNEAQ (reference sequence). With 1 base clipped from V and 0 bases from J, the junction kept 4 bases outside the gene matches. The length of the CDR3 is 17 residues. This CDR3 is CASSLVQGASSNQPQHF. DNA of the CDR3: TGTGCCAGCAGCTTAGTACAGGGGGCTTCTAGCAATCAGCCCCAGCATTTT.

V is TRBV7-9 and J is TRBJ1-5; possible D gene TRBD1, 5 bases. V was pared by 0 bases and J by 5 bases, with 11 bases between. This CDR3 spans 15 amino acids. CDR1 SEHNR and CDR2 FQNEAQ come from the germline V gene (reference sequence). In DNA, the CDR3 is TGTGCCAGCAGCTTAGCAGGGACTGGCGATCAGCCCCAGCATTTT. Its protein is CASSLAGTGDQPQHF.

The chain recombines TRBV9 with TRBJ2-2; D is ambiguous. Germline values: CDR1 SGDLS, CDR2 YYNGEE. The germline V and J ends were trimmed by 3 bases and 0 bases, with 9 bases remaining between them. The CDR3 sequence is 15 residues long. The DNA of the CDR3 is TGTGCCAGCAGCGCCTACTACGCGAACACCGGGGAGCTGTTTTTT. Protein product: CASSAYYANTGELFF.

This clonotype was found many times. The V and J genes are TRBV7-9 and TRBJ2-5; TRBD1 or TRBD2 may be the D gene (5 bases each). The CDR3 contains 16 residues. V shed 2 bases and J shed 1 base, with 14 bases lying between them. The germline gives CDR1 SEHNR, CDR2 FQNEAQ (reference sequence). The CDR3, as DNA: TGTGCCAGCAGCTTATGGGGAACAGGAGGCCAAGAGACCCAGTACTTC. This gives the protein CASSLWGTGGQETQYF.

This clonotype showed up many times. The chain combines TRBV5-1 with TRBJ1-1; no definite D call. The V gene lost 4 bases and the J gene lost 0 bases, with 10 bases spanning the gap. The CDR3 runs 14 residues. The germline gives CDR1 SGHRS, CDR2 YFSETQ. The chain's CDR3 is CASSQITVNTEAFF. The CDR3 DNA reads TGCGCCAGCAGCCAAATTACAGTGAACACTGAAGCTTTCTTT. Complete variable domain (other parts from reference TRBV5-1 and TRBJ1-1): KAGVTQTPRYLIKTRGQQVTLSCSPISGHRSVSWYQQTPGQGLQFLFEYFSETQRNKGNFPGRFSGRQFSNSRSEMNVSTLELGDSALYLCASSQITVNTEAFFGQGTRLTVV.

This clonotype has ten or more counts. The gene calls are TRBV9 and TRBJ2-5; 10 bases are a match to TRBD2. J gave up 5 bases and V 4 bases, and 11 bases lay outside the gene matches. Germline V gene sequence: CDR1 SGDLS, CDR2 YYNGEE. This CDR3 comprises 16 residues. CDR3 loop: CASSPRDSGGTETQYF. For the CDR3, the DNA is TGTGCCAGCAGCCCCCGGGATAGCGGGGGGACGGAGACCCAGTACTTC. Variable domain in full (rest from reference TRBV9 and TRBJ2-5): DSGVTQTPKHLITATGQRVTLRCSPRSGDLSVYWYQQSLDQGLQFLIQYYNGEERAKGNILERFSAQQFPDLHSELNLSSLELGDSALYFCASSPRDSGGTETQYFGPGTRLLVL.

This clonotype turned up a few times. The chain carries TRBV5-1 and TRBJ2-1; D may match TRBD1 or TRBD2 (5 bases each). The V and J ends lost 6 bases and 7 bases respectively, with 20 bases between them. The germline gives CDR1 SGHRS, CDR2 YFSETQ. The CDR3 sequence is 15 residues long. CDR3 protein: CASTPVMGEWNEQFF. CDR3 DNA sequence: TGCGCCAGCACCCCTGTGATGGGGGAGTGGAATGAGCAGTTCTTC.

The rearrangement uses TRBV5-4 and TRBJ2-1, with D possibly being TRBD2 (5 bases). CDR1 and CDR2 from the germline V gene are SGHNT and YYREEE (reference sequence). This CDR3 region has 16 residues. The germline V and J ends were trimmed by 0 bases and 7 bases, with 17 bases remaining between them. DNA of the CDR3: TGTGCCAGCAGCTTGGTATCCTCGGGCGGGTTAAATGAGCAGTTCTTC. Protein sequence: CASSLVSSGGLNEQFF.

This chain links TRBV20-1 with TRBJ2-1; possible D gene TRBD2, 6 bases. Per germline, CDR1 DFQATT and CDR2 SNEGSKA (reference sequence). V lost 3 bases and J lost 2, with 17 bases in between. The CDR3 has 16 amino acids. CDR3 amino acids: CSARVRGKGPYNEQFF. In DNA, the CDR3 is TGCAGTGCTAGGGTGCGGGGTAAGGGCCCCTACAATGAGCAGTTCTTC.

V gene TRBV24-1 combines with J gene TRBJ2-7, with D maybe TRBD1 (6 bases). With 2 bases removed from V and 7 bases from J, the gap between germline ends came to 11 bases. In germline, CDR1 is KGHDR, CDR2 SFDVKD. There are 13 residues in the CDR3. The CDR3 region has the DNA TGTGCCACCAGTGATTCCCCTCAGGGGGAGCAGTACTTC. Its translation: CATSDSPQGEQYF.

The gene calls are TRBV10-3 and TRBJ1-6; D is unclear. Trimming removed 4 bases from V and 7 bases from J, with 14 bases in between. This CDR3 is built from 15 residues. Per germline, CDR1 ENHRY and CDR2 SYGVKD. CDR3 region: CAISARGGPNSPLHF. In nucleotides, the CDR3 is TGTGCCATCAGTGCGCGGGGAGGGCCAAATTCACCCCTCCACTTT.

Only a few counts were recorded for this clonotype. The genes are TRBV29-1 and TRBJ2-3; tentative D call: TRBD1 (5 bases). There are 12 residues in the CDR3. CDR1 and CDR2 from the germline V gene are SQVTM and ANQGSEA. V gave up 8 bases and J gave up 3 bases, with 12 bases separating them. The CDR3: CSSPAGTDTQYF. CDR3 DNA sequence: TGCAGCTCACCCGCAGGGACAGATACGCAGTATTTT.

V is TRBV12-3 or TRBV12-4 and J is TRBJ2-1; D unresolved. Deletions cut 5 bases from V and 12 bases from J, with 14 bases between. CDR3 length: 12 residues. The chain's CDR3 is CASSLRALGQFF. The CDR3 DNA reads as TGTGCCAGCAGTCTCCGGGCCCTTGGGCAGTTCTTC.

This clonotype was found many times. This sequence joins TRBV6-5 and TRBJ1-1; D gene ambiguous. The CDR3 runs 14 residues. Trimming took 0 bases from V and 7 from J, leaving 12 bases between them. The germline CDR1 and CDR2 sequences are MNHEY and SVGAGI. For the CDR3, the DNA is TGTGCCAGCAGTTACTCCGGGAGGGCAGATGAAGCTTTCTTT. Its translation: CASSYSGRADEAFF.

The chain is built from TRBV7-9 and TRBJ2-7; 10 bases map to TRBD1. CDR3 length equals 14 residues. V dropped 5 bases and J dropped 5; count of bases not matched to a gene: 6. Germline V gene sequence: CDR1 SEHNR, CDR2 FQNEAQ (reference sequence). As DNA, the CDR3 is TGTGCCAGCAGCAACCGGGACAGGGGACACGAGCAGTACTTC. Residues: CASSNRDRGHEQYF.

This clonotype was observed many times. CDR3 in amino acids: CASSGGLVQETQYF. The CDR3 bases are TGTGCCAGCAGTGGGGGACTCGTACAAGAGACCCAGTACTTC. The gene calls are TRBV2 and TRBJ2-5; the D gene is possibly TRBD2 (6 bases). Germline V gives CDR1 SNHLY, CDR2 FYNNEI. Trimming cost V 4 bases and J 2 bases, with 11 bases left between them. This CDR3 contains 14 residues.

Many counts were recorded for this clonotype. The chain is built from TRBV7-2 and TRBJ2-5; D perhaps matches TRBD2 (6 bases). Germline V gives CDR1 SGHTA, CDR2 FQGNSA. V was shortened by 9 bases and J by 0 bases, with 8 bases between the two germline ends. The CDR3 is 12 amino acids. CDR3 sequence: CARGGNQETQYF. CDR3 DNA sequence: TGTGCCAGAGGAGGGAACCAAGAGACCCAGTACTTC.

The chain has TRBV7-9 and TRBJ1-6, with unresolved D. CDR3 length: 16 residues. Germline-derived CDR1 and CDR2 are SEHNR and FQNEAQ (reference sequence). V gave up 6 bases and J gave up 9 bases, with 21 bases separating them. The CDR3 loop is CASSSGFREAGSPLHF. CDR3 bases: TGTGCCAGCAGTTCGGGGTTTAGGGAAGCTGGTTCACCCCTCCACTTT.

This clonotype has ten or more counts. This sequence joins TRBV6-1 and TRBJ1-4; 8 bases match TRBD1. The V and J ends lost 6 bases and 4 bases, in that order; junction bases with no gene match: 7. Germline V gives CDR1 MNHNS, CDR2 SASEGT. The CDR3 is 15 residues long. CDR3 sequence: CASSVRGQGNEKLFF. In nucleotides, the CDR3 is TGTGCCAGCAGCGTTCGTGGACAGGGTAATGAAAAACTGTTTTTT.

The rearrangement links TRBV5-1 to TRBJ2-2; D is perhaps TRBD1 (6 bases). Germline V gene data show CDR1 as SGHRS and CDR2 as YFSETQ. Deletions cut 6 bases from V and 0 bases from J, with 12 bases between. The CDR3 is 15 residues long. CDR3 in DNA: TGCGCCAGCAACCAGGGACATTCGAACACCGGGGAGCTGTTTTTT. It is translated as CASNQGHSNTGELFF.

This clonotype was observed many times. A much larger clone differs from this one at a single base, so this may be a read error. The chain uses TRBV20-1 and TRBJ2-5; D gene unclear. Germline V gives CDR1 DFQATT, CDR2 SNEGSKA (reference sequence). The CDR3 runs 14 residues. Between the trimmed V and J ends, which lost 0 bases and 2 bases, there was a span of 10 bases. CDR3 DNA sequence: TGCAGTGCTAGAGATACGGCACCACAAGAGACCCAGTACTTC. It translates to CSARDTAPQETQYF.

V is TRBV25-1 and J is TRBJ2-7; D might be TRBD1 or TRBD2, each matching 5 bases. The CDR3 is 11 amino acids. V was pared by 6 bases and J by 7 bases, with 10 bases between. CDR1 and CDR2 (germline): MGHDK, SYGVNS. CDR3 in amino acids: CASRGVGEQYF. In DNA, the CDR3 is TGTGCCAGCAGGGGGGTCGGGGAGCAGTACTTC.

This clonotype appeared many times. V usage is TRBV10-2 and J usage is TRBJ2-3; D is uncertain. Germline V gene sequence: CDR1 WSHSY, CDR2 SAAADI. The CDR3 loop spans 10 amino acids. Between the trimmed V and J ends, which lost 7 bases and 4 bases, there was a span of 3 bases. The chain's CDR3 is CASNSDTQYF. The CDR3, as DNA: TGCGCCAGCAACTCAGATACGCAGTATTTT.

This clonotype occurred many times. This chain connects TRBV3-1 to TRBJ1-2; D is ambiguous. This CDR3 has 16 amino acids. Per germline, CDR1 LGHDT and CDR2 YNNKEL (reference sequence). Trimming cost V 1 base and J 1 base, with 13 bases left between them. As DNA, the CDR3 is TGTGCCAGCAGCCAAGCCGATCGACCGGGTAACTATGGCTACACCTTC. Translation gives CASSQADRPGNYGYTF.

This clonotype was counted between two and nine times. This sequence may be a read error, since a much larger clone differs from it by one base. The chain recombines TRBV10-3 with TRBJ1-1; TRBD1 might be the D (6 bases). The CDR3 totals 12 residues. The germline V gene encodes CDR1 ENHRY and CDR2 SYGVKD. CDR3 nucleotides: TGTGCCGTCAGCGGGGGGCGAACTGAAGCTTTCTTT. Encoded protein: CAVSGGRTEAFF.